Below, 32 T cell receptor beta chains from the same sample are listed, as sequenced in a study of T-cell reconstitution after alpha-beta-depleted transplantation in children. For TCRbeta, the library was prepared with unique molecular identifiers. TCRdb fed the PCR reads into MiXCR, producing one record per CDR3 protein. Of fewer than 550,000 distinct CDR3 sequences in the sample, 11% were seen once. The starting material was PBMCs from the stem cell graft donor, obtained from the stem cell graft. The receptors were sampled from a human donor who donated a stem cell graft to a child with acute myeloid leukemia.

The chain uses TRBV20-1 and TRBJ2-1; 12 nucleotides align to TRBD2. Germline trimming cut 3 bases from V and 1 base from J; bases unmatched to any gene: 4. The CDR3 loop spans 16 amino acids. Germline-derived CDR1 and CDR2 are DFQATT and SNEGSKA (reference sequence). CDR3 in DNA: TGCAGTGCTAGTACTAGCGGGGGGCCATCCTACAATGAGCAGTTCTTC. Translated, it gives CSASTSGGPSYNEQFF.

This clonotype was counted only a few times. CDR3 sequence reads: CASSHGSGNYEQYF. DNA for the CDR3: TGTGCCAGCAGCCACGGTAGCGGAAACTACGAGCAGTACTTC. The rearrangement links TRBV7-9 to TRBJ2-7; D might be TRBD2 (6 bases). Trimming removed 5 bases from V and 3 bases from J, with 14 bases in between. The CDR3 has 14 residues. Germline V CDR1 and CDR2: SEHNR, FQNEAQ (reference sequence).

This rearrangement joins TRBV29-1 to TRBJ1-1; D is perhaps TRBD1 (6 bases). CDR1 is SQVTM, CDR2 ANQGSEA, per germline. Trimming pared 4 bases from V and 5 bases from J, leaving 8 bases between. This CDR3 is 11 amino acids long. The DNA of the CDR3 is TGCAGCGTTGTCGACAGGACTGAAGCTTTCTTT. It yields the protein CSVVDRTEAFF.

This clonotype has ten or more counts. J is TRBJ1-5 and V is TRBV11-2; 11 bases are shared with TRBD1. Unmatched junction bases numbered 0, after V lost 0 bases and J lost 2 bases. CDR3 size: 16 residues. The germline V gene has CDR1 SGHAT and CDR2 FQNNGV. The CDR3 region is CASSLEGQGGNQPQHF. The CDR3, as DNA: TGTGCCAGCAGCTTAGAGGGACAGGGGGGCAATCAGCCCCAGCATTTT.

This clonotype was seen only a few times. The chain recombines TRBV29-1 with TRBJ2-1; the match to TRBD2 covers 10 bases. The CDR3 loop spans 15 amino acids. Germline V gives CDR1 SQVTM, CDR2 ANQGSEA. J gave up 4 bases and V 0 bases, and 3 bases lay outside the gene matches. CDR3 DNA sequence: TGCAGCGTTGAAGATCGGGGACTAGCGTACAATGAGCAGTTCTTC. This translates into CSVEDRGLAYNEQFF.

In this sample, this clonotype turned up many times. The chain has TRBV4-1 and TRBJ2-6, with 9 bases that match TRBD2. The length of the CDR3 is 20 residues. J was trimmed by 0 bases and V by 4 bases; bases with no gene match: 13. Germline V gene lookup returns CDR1 MGHRA and CDR2 YSYEKL. The CDR3 is CASSPPLGGRVHSGANVLTF. The CDR3, as DNA: TGCGCCAGCAGCCCCCCCCTGGGCGGGAGGGTCCACTCTGGGGCCAACGTCCTGACTTTC.

CDR3 amino acids: CASSRLDRGLDSGYF. In nucleotides, the CDR3 is TGTGCCAGCAGCCGGCTGGACAGGGGGCTCGATTCAGGGTACTTC. The gene calls are TRBV5-6 and TRBJ2-4; 11 bases line up with TRBD1. The CDR3 runs 15 residues. V was clipped by 4 bases and J by 15 bases; unmatched bases: 15. Germline V gives CDR1 SGHDT, CDR2 YYEEEE.

This clonotype was recorded at least ten times. The V gene is TRBV12-3 or TRBV12-4, the J gene TRBJ2-3, with 9 bases that match TRBD1. The CDR3 consists of 15 residues. V was clipped by 5 bases and J by 4 bases; unmatched bases: 7. The CDR3 reads CASSAPDRGSDTQYF. In DNA form, the CDR3 reads TGTGCCAGCAGTGCCCCCGACAGGGGGTCAGATACGCAGTATTTT.

This sequence joins TRBV18 and TRBJ2-2; D ambiguous. CDR1 and CDR2 (germline): KGHSH, LQKENI. V lost 1 base to trimming and J lost 0 bases, with 12 bases between them. There are 17 residues in the CDR3. As DNA, the CDR3 is TGTGCCAGCTCACCACGAGGTGCGTCTACGAACACCGGGGAGCTGTTTTTT. The encoded protein is CASSPRGASTNTGELFF. Using reference TRBV18 and TRBJ2-2 for the parts outside the CDR3, the full variable domain is NAGVMQNPRHLVRRRGQEARLRCSPMKGHSHVYWYRQLPEEGLKFMVYLQKENIIDESGMPKERFSAEFPKEGPSILRIQQVVRGDSAAYFCASSPRGASTNTGELFFGEGSRLTVL.

This clonotype showed up just a few times. This chain links TRBV30 with TRBJ1-6, with D possibly TRBD1 on 5 matching bases. From germline, CDR1 is GTSNPN and CDR2 SVGIG (reference sequence). The CDR3 extends over 17 amino acids. The V gene lost 5 bases and the J gene lost 0 bases, with 17 bases spanning the gap. The CDR3 here is CAWGEGAASSYNSPLHF. CDR3 bases: TGTGCCTGGGGGGAAGGGGCGGCGAGCTCCTATAATTCACCCCTCCACTTT. Complete variable domain (other parts from reference TRBV30 and TRBJ1-6): SQTIHQWPATLVQPVGSPLSLECTVEGTSNPNLYWYRQAAGRGLQLLFYSVGIGQISSEVPQNLSASRPQDRQFILSSKKLLLSDSGFYLCAWGEGAASSYNSPLHFGNGTRLTVT.

This clonotype was seen more than once but under ten times. The chain links TRBV5-4 to TRBJ2-2; the match to TRBD2 covers 9 bases. The CDR3 sequence is 15 residues long. Trimming took 7 bases from V and 1 from J; bases not matched to a gene: 5. Germline CDR1 is SGHNT and CDR2 is YYREEE (reference sequence). Here the CDR3 reads CASGTSGLNTGELFF. For the CDR3, the DNA is TGTGCCAGCGGAACTAGCGGGTTGAACACCGGGGAGCTGTTTTTT.

Notes on this clonotype: Mismatch with germline at one junction end may stem from a read error. The chain couples TRBV20-1 to TRBJ2-1, with 13 bases aligning to TRBD2. The CDR3 covers 16 residues. CDR1 and CDR2 (germline): DFQATT, SNEGSKA (reference sequence). In DNA, the CDR3 is TGCAGTGCAACCTTACCTGGACTAGCGGGAGACAATGACCAGTTCTTC. It specifies CSATLPGLAGDNDQFF.

The chain carries TRBV7-9 and TRBJ2-4; D possibly corresponds to TRBD1 (5 bases). Trimming removed 8 bases at V and 8 bases at J, with 16 bases between. The CDR3 covers 13 residues. Germline V gene sequence: CDR1 SEHNR, CDR2 FQNEAQ (reference sequence). CDR3 coding DNA: TGTGCCAGCTCGAACTATGAAGGGGACATTCAGTACTTC. Its protein product is CASSNYEGDIQYF.

This clonotype has a handful of counts. J is TRBJ2-3 and V is TRBV29-1, with 7 bases identical to TRBD2. J gave up 1 base and V 5 bases, and 12 bases lay outside the gene matches. Germline CDR1 and CDR2: SQVTM and ANQGSEA. The CDR3 is 16 residues long. CDR3 sequence (DNA): TGCAGCGTTTTCCGCGGGAGTGACGGTGGCACAGATACGCAGTATTTT. This codes for CSVFRGSDGGTDTQYF.

V and J are TRBV20-1 and TRBJ2-2; 9 positions agree with TRBD2. CDR3 size: 13 residues. The V segment lost 5 bases and the J segment 4 bases; nucleotides outside the gene matches: 2. The germline CDR1 and CDR2 sequences are DFQATT and SNEGSKA (reference sequence). The CDR3 bases are TGCAGTGCTCCTAGCGGGACCACCGGGGAGCTGTTTTTT. It encodes CSAPSGTTGELFF.

This clonotype was counted only a few times. The chain recombines TRBV5-1 with TRBJ2-7; TRBD1 matches 9 bases. The trim removed 0 bases at V and 2 bases at J, leaving 3 bases unmatched. This CDR3 has 15 amino acids. Germline V lookup: CDR1 SGHRS, CDR2 YFSETQ. The CDR3 sequence: CASSLVGTGTYEQYF. For the CDR3, the DNA is TGCGCCAGCAGCTTGGTTGGGACAGGGACCTACGAGCAGTACTTC.

This clonotype was detected a few times. V gene TRBV20-1 combines with J gene TRBJ2-7; 7 bases fit TRBD1. Germline V gives CDR1 DFQATT, CDR2 SNEGSKA (reference sequence). Trimming took 3 bases from V and 0 from J; bases not matched to a gene: 11. The CDR3 runs 16 residues. DNA for the CDR3: TGCAGTGCTAGGGACAGGCGGAACACTTACTCCTACGAGCAGTACTTC. Translation gives CSARDRRNTYSYEQYF.

The chain joins TRBV20-1 to TRBJ2-1; D remains ambiguous. This CDR3 is 13 amino acids long. Germline V gene data show CDR1 as DFQATT and CDR2 as SNEGSKA (reference sequence). The V end lost 5 bases, the J end lost 10 bases, and 18 bases lay between the germline ends. CDR3 nucleotides: TGCAGTGCTGGCCCCATTTCCATGGGGGAGCAGTTCTTC. This encodes CSAGPISMGEQFF.

The chain uses TRBV5-1 and TRBJ2-1, with 11 bases lining up with TRBD2. Germline V gene sequence: CDR1 SGHRS, CDR2 YFSETQ. This CDR3 is built from 15 residues. V lost 4 bases to trimming and J lost 8 bases; unmatched junction nucleotides: 8. CDR3 DNA sequence: TGCGCCAGCAGCACAGGGACTAGCGGCAGCTATGAGCAGTTCTTC. As protein: CASSTGTSGSYEQFF. The full variable domain, completed using reference TRBV5-1 and TRBJ2-1, is KAGVTQTPRYLIKTRGQQVTLSCSPISGHRSVSWYQQTPGQGLQFLFEYFSETQRNKGNFPGRFSGRQFSNSRSEMNVSTLELGDSALYLCASSTGTSGSYEQFFGPGTRLTVL.

Turning to this clonotype: A junction end diverges from the germline sequence, so it may reflect a read error. This chain joins TRBV6-6 and TRBJ2-1; D gene unclear. The CDR3 extends over 13 amino acids. The V gene's germline CDR1 is MNHNY and CDR2 SVGAGI (reference sequence). For the CDR3, the DNA is TGTGCCAGCAGTTACTCGAAGAGCAATGAGCAGCTCTTC. Its translation is CASSYSKSNEQLF.

The V call is TRBV12-3 or TRBV12-4, the J call TRBJ2-1; maybe TRBD2 (6 bases). The CDR3 extends over 14 amino acids. The V and J ends lost 5 bases and 9 bases respectively, with 17 bases between them. The CDR3 DNA follows: TGTGCCAGCAGTATTATGGGGGGAGGCAGTGAGCAGTTCTTC. Protein sequence: CASSIMGGGSEQFF.

The J gene is TRBJ2-3, the V gene TRBV11-2; maybe TRBD1 (5 bases). With 5 bases removed from V and 1 base from J, the gap between germline ends came to 16 bases. Germline CDR1 and CDR2: SGHAT and FQNNGV. This CDR3 comprises 16 residues. The CDR3 loop reads CASSPRTFRGTDTQYF. The CDR3 DNA reads as TGTGCCAGCAGCCCACGGACCTTCAGGGGCACAGATACGCAGTATTTT.

At least ten counts were recorded for this clonotype. This chain joins TRBV5-1 and TRBJ2-5, with D unresolved. The CDR3 runs 15 residues. Germline V CDR1 and CDR2: SGHRS, YFSETQ. The V and J ends lost 0 bases and 2 bases respectively, with 11 bases between them. The chain's CDR3 is CASSLGSSLQETQYF. The DNA of the CDR3 is TGCGCCAGCAGCTTGGGTAGCAGCCTACAAGAGACCCAGTACTTC.

The rearrangement uses TRBV7-2 and TRBJ2-7, with 12 nucleotides matching TRBD1. V gave up 3 bases and J gave up 4 bases; unmatched junction bases: 7. Germline V CDR1 and CDR2: SGHTA, FQGNSA. The CDR3 runs to 16 residues. CDR3 sequence: CASSFVRDRGRYEQYF. CDR3 DNA: TGTGCCAGCAGCTTCGTAAGGGACAGGGGGCGATACGAGCAGTACTTC.

This clonotype came up a few times. The rearrangement links TRBV9 to TRBJ1-1; TRBD1 agrees at 7 bases. Trimming took 4 bases from V and 2 from J; bases not matched to a gene: 8. The CDR3 spans 15 residues. Germline assignment: CDR1 SGDLS and CDR2 YYNGEE. The CDR3 loop reads CASSSGTAHNTEAFF. CDR3 sequence (DNA): TGTGCCAGCAGCTCCGGGACAGCCCACAACACTGAAGCTTTCTTT.

This chain joins TRBV2 and TRBJ2-2; 7 nucleotides agree with TRBD2. Trimming at V came to 3 bases and at J to 0 bases, leaving 10 bases not matched to a gene. Germline V gene lookup returns CDR1 SNHLY and CDR2 FYNNEI. The CDR3 length is 18 residues. Written as DNA, the CDR3 is TGTGCCAGCAGTGATTTGTGGGAGACTAGCCCGAACACCGGGGAGCTGTTTTTT. It specifies CASSDLWETSPNTGELFF.

This clonotype was counted between two and nine times. This chain uses TRBV5-5 with TRBJ2-1; 7 bases are a match to TRBD2. Germline lookup yields CDR1 SGHKS and CDR2 YYEKEE (reference sequence). This CDR3 has 14 amino acids. V shed 3 bases, J shed 4 bases, and the junction held 4 bases outside the gene matches. This chain's CDR3 is CASSYGGRYNEQFF. The CDR3 DNA reads as TGTGCCAGCAGCTACGGGGGGAGGTACAATGAGCAGTTCTTC. The full variable domain, rest sourced from reference TRBV5-5 and TRBJ2-1, is DAGVTQSPTHLIKTRGQQVTLRCSPISGHKSVSWYQQVLGQGPQFIFQYYEKEERGRGNFPDRFSARQFPNYSSELNVNALLLGDSALYLCASSYGGRYNEQFFGPGTRLTVL.

The chain recombines TRBV29-1 with TRBJ2-5; D not certain. Germline-derived CDR1 and CDR2 are SQVTM and ANQGSEA. The CDR3 spans 12 residues. V was shortened by 3 bases and J by 3 bases, with 8 bases between the two germline ends. The CDR3 sequence is CSVDYGEETQYF. The CDR3 DNA reads as TGCAGCGTTGATTATGGGGAAGAGACCCAGTACTTC.

The chain is built from TRBV20-1 and TRBJ1-2; 10 bases align to TRBD1. Germline V gene sequence: CDR1 DFQATT, CDR2 SNEGSKA (reference sequence). Trimming took 6 bases from V and 8 from J; bases not matched to a gene: 15. CDR3 size: 15 residues. CDR3 nucleotide sequence: TGCAGTGCAGACGAACACGGGACAGGGGAATACGGCTACACCTTC. This gives the protein CSADEHGTGEYGYTF.

The chain couples TRBV29-1 to TRBJ2-1; 7 positions match TRBD1. The CDR3 length is 15 residues. Germline lookup yields CDR1 SQVTM and CDR2 ANQGSEA. V gave up 3 bases and J gave up 0 bases; unmatched junction bases: 5. This CDR3 reads CSVDPRDSSYNEQFF. DNA of the CDR3: TGCAGCGTTGATCCACGGGACAGCTCCTACAATGAGCAGTTCTTC.

The V gene is TRBV5-1, the J gene TRBJ2-5; 7 bases line up with TRBD1. CDR1 SGHRS and CDR2 YFSETQ come from the germline V gene. Trimming cost V 4 bases and J 3 bases; bases outside gene matches: 6. The CDR3 has 14 residues. For the CDR3, the DNA is TGCGCCAGCAGCCGACAGGGTGGGGAAGAGACCCAGTACTTC. This gives the protein CASSRQGGEETQYF.

The chain joins TRBV15 to TRBJ2-1; possible D gene TRBD1, 5 bases. The germline V gene encodes CDR1 LNHNV and CDR2 YYDKDF (reference sequence). V was cut by 4 bases and J by 7 bases, with 17 bases left in between. The CDR3 spans 15 residues. The CDR3 DNA reads as TGTGCCACCAGCATAAGTGGCAGGGTGGCGAATGAGCAGTTCTTC. Encoded protein: CATSISGRVANEQFF.